This is a list of T cell receptor beta chains from one sample in a study of blood T cell repertoires in COVID-19. TCRdb's copy holds only in-frame clones and misses some; the assay was immunoSEQ multiplex PCR. The data show around 140,000 clones, 80% seen once. Material: peripheral blood. The receptors were gathered from a man aged 65 to 85 who had recovered from COVID-19. Both conserved end residues are part of each CDR3. The D gene is left open where the match is weak. Size is stated for part of the rows, as once, few or many counts, or as a class when the clone is expanded.

size: many; J: TRBJ2-7; length: 17; V: TRBV5-4; D: TRBD2; CDR3: CASSSGLAGASSYEQYF; DNA: TGTGCCAGCAGCTCGGGACTAGCGGGAGCTTCGTCCTACGAGCAGTACTTC
size: -; J: TRBJ1-1; length: 13; V: TRBV30; D: -; CDR3: CAWSAVKYTEAFF; DNA: TGTGCCTGGAGTGCAGTCAAGTACACTGAAGCTTTCTTT
size: -; J: TRBJ1-1; length: 14; V: TRBV5-4; D: -; CDR3: CASSADSQMTEAFF; DNA: TGTGCCAGCAGCGCAGACAGCCAGATGACTGAAGCTTTCTTT
size: -; J: TRBJ2-2; length: 16; V: TRBV7-9; D: TRBD1; CDR3: CASSGRDRANTGELFF; DNA: TGTGCCAGCAGCGGACGGGACAGGGCGAACACCGGGGAGCTGTTTTTT
size: few; J: TRBJ2-7; length: 15; V: TRBV7-9; D: -; CDR3: CASSLTRQGGYEQYF; DNA: TGTGCCAGCAGCTTGACGAGACAGGGAGGCTACGAGCAGTACTTC
size: once; J: TRBJ2-2; length: 16; V: TRBV25-1; D: -; CDR3: CASSEWPSANTGELFF; DNA: TGTGCCAGCAGTGAATGGCCTAGCGCGAACACCGGGGAGCTGTTTTTT
size: -; J: TRBJ2-1; length: 14; V: TRBV20-1; D: TRBD2; CDR3: CSASFRTSTIQQFF; DNA: TGCAGTGCTAGTTTTCGGACTAGTACTATACAACAGTTCTTC
size: few; J: TRBJ2-1; length: 15; V: TRBV20-1; D: TRBD2; CDR3: CSASRRAGGYNEQFF; DNA: TGCAGTGCTAGTCGTCGGGCGGGAGGATACAATGAGCAGTTCTTC
size: -; J: TRBJ1-2; length: 13; V: TRBV30; D: -; CDR3: CAWRINFNYGYTF; DNA: TGTGCCTGGAGGATTAACTTTAACTATGGCTACACCTTC
size: once; J: TRBJ2-3; length: 17; V: TRBV10-3; D: TRBD2; CDR3: CAISEIGAGVSADTQYF; DNA: TGTGCCATCAGTGAAATAGGTGCGGGAGTCAGTGCAGATACGCAGTATTTT
size: once; J: TRBJ2-1; length: 16; V: TRBV9; D: TRBD2; CDR3: CASSVGSGGGYNEQFF; DNA: TGTGCCAGCAGCGTAGGAAGCGGGGGAGGGTACAATGAGCAGTTCTTC
size: -; J: TRBJ2-1; length: 15; V: TRBV20-1; D: TRBD2; CDR3: CSASPPAGGSGKQFF; DNA: TGCAGTGCTAGTCCCCCAGCGGGAGGATCGGGAAAGCAGTTCTTC
size: -; J: TRBJ2-2; length: 14; V: TRBV18; D: -; CDR3: CASSLTQGPGELFF; DNA: TGTGCCAGCTCACTCACACAGGGACCCGGGGAGCTGTTTTTT
size: -; J: TRBJ2-7; length: 13; V: TRBV28; D: -; CDR3: CASSSSQGSEQYF; DNA: TGTGCCAGCAGTTCTTCCCAGGGATCCGAGCAGTACTTC
size: -; J: TRBJ2-2; length: 11; V: TRBV30; D: -; CDR3: CASTSTGELFF; DNA: TGTGCCAGTACTAGTACCGGGGAGCTGTTTTTT
size: -; J: TRBJ2-2; length: 15; V: TRBV19; D: TRBD2; CDR3: CASRTSGRNTGELFF; DNA: TGTGCCAGTAGGACTAGCGGGAGGAACACCGGGGAGCTGTTTTTT
size: few; J: TRBJ2-1; length: 15; V: TRBV7-9; D: TRBD1; CDR3: CASSPRTGAGNEQFF; DNA: TGTGCCAGCAGCCCCCGGACAGGGGCGGGAAATGAGCAGTTCTTC
size: -; J: TRBJ2-1; length: 15; V: TRBV5-1; D: -; CDR3: CASSLAGGDHNEQFF; DNA: TGCGCCAGCAGCTTGGCCGGCGGGGACCACAATGAGCAGTTCTTC
size: -; J: TRBJ2-2; length: 16; V: TRBV7-2; D: -; CDR3: CASSLGGRANTGELFF; DNA: TGTGCCAGCAGCTTGGGGGGGCGGGCGAACACCGGGGAGCTGTTTTTT
size: few; J: TRBJ2-1; length: 15; V: TRBV19; D: TRBD1; CDR3: CATTNPGTGPREQFF; DNA: TGTGCCACCACAAACCCCGGGACAGGGCCCCGTGAGCAGTTCTTC
size: -; J: TRBJ2-7; length: 13; V: TRBV6-1; D: -; CDR3: CASSEGPPYEQYF; DNA: TGTGCCAGCAGTGAAGGGCCGCCCTACGAGCAGTACTTC
size: -; J: TRBJ1-2; length: 13; V: TRBV2; D: -; CDR3: CASAERANYGYTF; DNA: TGTGCCAGCGCGGAAAGAGCTAACTATGGCTACACCTTC
size: -; J: TRBJ1-3; length: 14; V: TRBV20-1; D: -; CDR3: CSASTGHSGNTIYF; DNA: TGCAGTGCTAGTACAGGCCACTCTGGAAACACCATATATTTT
size: once; J: TRBJ1-1; length: 13; V: TRBV4-1; D: -; CDR3: CASSHLDSTEAFF; DNA: TGCGCCAGCAGCCACCTTGACTCCACTGAAGCTTTCTTT
size: -; J: TRBJ2-2; length: 14; V: TRBV19; D: -; CDR3: CASGSGWGAGELFF; DNA: TGTGCCAGTGGCTCGGGTTGGGGGGCCGGGGAGCTGTTTTTT
size: -; J: TRBJ2-1; length: 13; V: TRBV29-1; D: -; CDR3: CSVEEGADNEQFF; DNA: TGCAGCGTTGAAGAAGGGGCGGACAATGAGCAGTTCTTC
size: -; J: TRBJ2-2; length: 17; V: TRBV15; D: -; CDR3: CATSRDRLASGTGELFF; DNA: TGTGCCACCAGCAGAGATCGGCTAGCTAGTGGCACCGGGGAGCTGTTTTTT
size: -; J: TRBJ2-2; length: 15; V: TRBV9; D: TRBD2; CDR3: CASSASGTDTGELFF; DNA: TGTGCCAGCAGCGCTAGCGGGACGGACACCGGGGAGCTGTTTTTT
size: once; J: TRBJ1-5; length: 17; V: TRBV6-1; D: TRBD1; CDR3: CASSEAAGTGGGQPQHF; DNA: TGTGCCAGCAGTGAAGCGGCAGGAACAGGGGGCGGACAGCCCCAGCATTTT
size: few; J: TRBJ1-2; length: 15; V: TRBV7-9; D: -; CDR3: CASSLGPAGSGGYTF; DNA: TGTGCCAGCAGCTTAGGTCCTGCGGGATCTGGTGGCTACACCTTC
size: -; J: TRBJ2-2; length: 19; V: TRBV6-2/TRBV6-3; D: TRBD2; CDR3: CASSRTGTSGRIDTGELFF; DNA: TGTGCCAGCAGCCGTACCGGGACTAGCGGGAGAATTGACACCGGGGAGCTGTTTTTT
size: -; J: TRBJ2-2; length: 16; V: TRBV4-1; D: TRBD2; CDR3: CASSPGLAGYTGELFF; DNA: TGCGCCAGCAGCCCGGGACTAGCGGGGTACACCGGGGAGCTGTTTTTT
size: -; J: TRBJ2-1; length: 15; V: TRBV5-1; D: TRBD2; CDR3: CASSRTSGINNEQFF; DNA: TGCGCCAGCAGCCGGACTAGCGGGATTAACAATGAGCAGTTCTTC
size: -; J: TRBJ2-5; length: 16; V: TRBV7-9; D: TRBD1; CDR3: CASEGDRRVPQETQYF; DNA: TGTGCCAGTGAGGGGGACAGGAGAGTCCCCCAAGAGACCCAGTACTTC
size: once; J: TRBJ2-7; length: 14; V: TRBV18; D: TRBD1; CDR3: CASALGTGVSEQYF; DNA: TGTGCCAGCGCCCTGGGGACAGGGGTGAGCGAGCAGTACTTC
size: -; J: TRBJ2-2; length: 14; V: TRBV19; D: TRBD2; CDR3: CASSPLAGPGELFF; DNA: TGTGCCAGTAGTCCCCTAGCGGGGCCCGGGGAGCTGTTTTTT
size: -; J: TRBJ2-3; length: 13; V: TRBV7-3; D: -; CDR3: CASSSTPGDTQYF; DNA: TGTGCCAGCAGCTCCACACCCGGGGATACGCAGTATTTT
size: -; J: TRBJ1-1; length: 15; V: TRBV6-5; D: -; CDR3: CASSYSRLTPTEAFF; DNA: TGTGCCAGCAGTTACTCGAGGCTGACCCCGACTGAAGCTTTCTTT
size: once; J: TRBJ2-5; length: 11; V: TRBV9; D: -; CDR3: CASSSQETQYF; DNA: TGTGCCAGCAGCTCTCAAGAGACCCAGTACTTC
size: many; J: TRBJ2-5; length: 13; V: TRBV3-1/TRBV3-2; D: -; CDR3: CASSQEFRETQYF; DNA: TGTGCCAGCAGCCAAGAATTCAGGGAGACCCAGTACTTC
size: many; J: TRBJ2-2; length: 16; V: TRBV6-4; D: -; CDR3: CASNFGQGGGTGELFF; DNA: TGTGCCAGCAACTTCGGCCAGGGGGGAGGCACCGGGGAGCTGTTTTTT
size: few; J: TRBJ2-7; length: 15; V: TRBV10-3; D: TRBD2; CDR3: CAIRAGTSGAYEQYF; DNA: TGTGCCATCAGAGCCGGGACTAGCGGGGCCTACGAGCAGTACTTC
size: -; J: TRBJ2-7; length: 12; V: TRBV5-1; D: TRBD1; CDR3: CASTGPRDEQYF; DNA: TGCGCCTCGACAGGGCCCCGGGACGAGCAGTACTTC
size: -; J: TRBJ1-2; length: 14; V: TRBV2; D: -; CDR3: CARLWSDSNYGYTF; DNA: TGTGCCAGACTCTGGTCAGACTCTAACTATGGCTACACCTTC
size: few; J: TRBJ2-1; length: 16; V: TRBV7-2; D: -; CDR3: CASSLDGGSSYNEQFF; DNA: TGTGCCAGCAGCTTAGACGGTGGGAGCTCCTACAATGAGCAGTTCTTC